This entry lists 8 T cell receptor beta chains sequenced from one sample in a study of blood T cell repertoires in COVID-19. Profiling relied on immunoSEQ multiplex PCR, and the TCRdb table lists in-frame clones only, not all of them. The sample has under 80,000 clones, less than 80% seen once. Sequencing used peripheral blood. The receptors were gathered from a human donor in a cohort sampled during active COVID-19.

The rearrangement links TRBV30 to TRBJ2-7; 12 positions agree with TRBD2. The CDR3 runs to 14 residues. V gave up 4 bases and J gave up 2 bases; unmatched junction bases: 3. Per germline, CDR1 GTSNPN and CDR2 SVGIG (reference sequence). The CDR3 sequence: CAWTSGRVTYEQYF. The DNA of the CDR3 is TGTGCCTGGACTAGCGGGAGGGTCACCTACGAGCAGTACTTC.

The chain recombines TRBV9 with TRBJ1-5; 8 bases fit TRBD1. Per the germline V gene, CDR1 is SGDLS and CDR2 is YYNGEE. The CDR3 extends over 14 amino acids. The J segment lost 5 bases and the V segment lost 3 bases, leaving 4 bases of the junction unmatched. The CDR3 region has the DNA TGTGCCAGCAGCGCCCAGACAGGGGATCAGCCCCAGCATTTT. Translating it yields CASSAQTGDQPQHF.

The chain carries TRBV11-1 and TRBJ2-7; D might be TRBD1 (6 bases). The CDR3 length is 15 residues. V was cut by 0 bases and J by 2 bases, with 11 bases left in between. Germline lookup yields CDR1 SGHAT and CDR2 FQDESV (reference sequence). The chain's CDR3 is CASSLAGDNTYEQYF. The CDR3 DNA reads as TGTGCCAGCAGCTTAGCGGGGGACAACACCTACGAGCAGTACTTC.

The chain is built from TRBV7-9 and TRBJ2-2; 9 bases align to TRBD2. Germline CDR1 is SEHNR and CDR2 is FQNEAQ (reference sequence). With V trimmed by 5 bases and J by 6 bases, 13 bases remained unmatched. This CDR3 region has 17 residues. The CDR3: CASSLIAGEGKAGELFF. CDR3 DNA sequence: TGTGCCAGCAGCCTAATAGCGGGAGAGGGGAAAGCCGGGGAGCTGTTTTTT.

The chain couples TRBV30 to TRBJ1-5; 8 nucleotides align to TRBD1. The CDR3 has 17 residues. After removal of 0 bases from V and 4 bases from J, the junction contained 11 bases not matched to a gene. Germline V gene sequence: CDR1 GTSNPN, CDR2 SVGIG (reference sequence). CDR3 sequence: CAWSVPGQGASNQPQHF. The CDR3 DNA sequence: TGTGCCTGGAGTGTACCGGGGCAGGGGGCATCAAATCAGCCCCAGCATTTT.

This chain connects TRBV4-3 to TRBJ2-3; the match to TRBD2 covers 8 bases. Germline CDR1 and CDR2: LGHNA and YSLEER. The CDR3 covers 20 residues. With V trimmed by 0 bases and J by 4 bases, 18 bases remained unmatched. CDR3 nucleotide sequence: TGCGCCAGCAGCCAAGATGGCCTAGGGTCCCTTAGCGGGATCGCAGATACGCAGTATTTT. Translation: CASSQDGLGSLSGIADTQYF.

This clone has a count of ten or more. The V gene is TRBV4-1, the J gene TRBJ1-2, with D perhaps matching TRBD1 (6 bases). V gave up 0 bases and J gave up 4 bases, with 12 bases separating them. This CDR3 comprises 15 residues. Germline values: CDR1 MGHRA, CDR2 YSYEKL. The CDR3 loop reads CASSQDSVGAYGYTF. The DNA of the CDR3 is TGCGCCAGCAGCCAAGATTCAGTGGGGGCCTATGGCTACACCTTC.

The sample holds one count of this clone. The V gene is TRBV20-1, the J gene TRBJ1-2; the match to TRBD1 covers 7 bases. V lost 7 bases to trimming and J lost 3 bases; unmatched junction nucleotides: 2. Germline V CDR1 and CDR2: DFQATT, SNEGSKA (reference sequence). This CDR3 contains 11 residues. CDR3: CSVTGDYGYTF. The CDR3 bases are TGCAGTGTTACAGGGGACTATGGCTACACCTTC.